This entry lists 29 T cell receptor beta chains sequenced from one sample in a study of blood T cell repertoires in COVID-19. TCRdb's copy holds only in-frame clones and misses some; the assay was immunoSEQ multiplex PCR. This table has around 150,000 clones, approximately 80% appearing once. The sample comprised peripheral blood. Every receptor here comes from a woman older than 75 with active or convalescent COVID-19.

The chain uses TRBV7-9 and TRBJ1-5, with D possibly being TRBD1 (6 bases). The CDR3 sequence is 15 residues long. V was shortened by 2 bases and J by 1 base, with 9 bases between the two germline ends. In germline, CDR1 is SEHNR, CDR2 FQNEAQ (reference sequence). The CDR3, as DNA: TGTGCCAGCAGCTTACACCAGGGGAGCAATCAGCCCCAGCATTTT. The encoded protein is CASSLHQGSNQPQHF.

The CDR3 region is CASSTGQGARETQYF. The DNA of the CDR3 is TGTGCCAGCAGCACAGGACAGGGGGCAAGGGAGACCCAGTACTTC. The chain has TRBV7-9 and TRBJ2-5; 11 nucleotides match TRBD1. Germline values: CDR1 SEHNR, CDR2 FQNEAQ (reference sequence). The V segment lost 5 bases and the J segment 5 bases; nucleotides outside the gene matches: 7. This CDR3 spans 15 amino acids.

CDR3 DNA: TGTGCCAGCAGTTACTCGTCGGGGAATAATCAGCCCCAGCATTTT. Translation: CASSYSSGNNQPQHF. The rearrangement links TRBV6-5 to TRBJ1-5; D gene uncertain. Germline lookup yields CDR1 MNHEY and CDR2 SVGAGI. The ends were cut back, 0 bases at V and 4 bases at J, with 10 bases in the middle. The CDR3 runs 15 residues.

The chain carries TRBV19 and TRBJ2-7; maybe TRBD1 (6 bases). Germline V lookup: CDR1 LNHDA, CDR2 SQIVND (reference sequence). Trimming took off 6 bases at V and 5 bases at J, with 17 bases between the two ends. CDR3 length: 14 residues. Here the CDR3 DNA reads TGTGCCAGTAGGGCCCAGGGGCCGGTCGACGAGCAGTACTTC. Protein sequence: CASRAQGPVDEQYF.

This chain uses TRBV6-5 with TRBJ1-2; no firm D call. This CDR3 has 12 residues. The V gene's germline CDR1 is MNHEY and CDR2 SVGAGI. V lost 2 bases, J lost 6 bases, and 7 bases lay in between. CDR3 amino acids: CASSYTGNGYTF. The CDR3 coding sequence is TGTGCCAGCAGTTACACCGGGAATGGCTACACCTTC.

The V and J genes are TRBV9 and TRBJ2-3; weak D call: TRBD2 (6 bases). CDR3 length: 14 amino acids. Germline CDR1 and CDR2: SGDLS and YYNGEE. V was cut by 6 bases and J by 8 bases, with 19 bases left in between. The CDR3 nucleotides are TGTGCCAGCACGACCCGGGACTTAGAGGGTACGCAGTATTTT. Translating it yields CASTTRDLEGTQYF.

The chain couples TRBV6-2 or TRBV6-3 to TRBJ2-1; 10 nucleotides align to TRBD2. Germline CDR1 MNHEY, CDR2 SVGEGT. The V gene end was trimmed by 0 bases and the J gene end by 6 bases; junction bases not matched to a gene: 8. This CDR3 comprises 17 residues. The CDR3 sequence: CASSYSVSQRGGNEQFF. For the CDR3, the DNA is TGTGCCAGCAGTTACTCGGTGTCTCAGCGGGGGGGCAATGAGCAGTTCTTC.

CDR3 region: CASSQVLTSNQPQHF. The CDR3 nucleotides are TGCGCCAGCAGCCAAGTGTTAACAAGCAATCAGCCCCAGCATTTT. This chain joins TRBV4-1 and TRBJ1-5; D call uncertain. Germline lookup yields CDR1 MGHRA and CDR2 YSYEKL. The CDR3 totals 15 residues. Trimming left V 1 base short and J 1 base short, with 8 bases between.

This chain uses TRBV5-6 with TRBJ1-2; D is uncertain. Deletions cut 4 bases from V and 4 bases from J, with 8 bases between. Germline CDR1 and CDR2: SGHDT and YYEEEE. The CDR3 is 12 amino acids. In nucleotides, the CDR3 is TGTGCCAGCAGCCGGGAGCCCTATGGCTACACCTTC. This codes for CASSREPYGYTF.

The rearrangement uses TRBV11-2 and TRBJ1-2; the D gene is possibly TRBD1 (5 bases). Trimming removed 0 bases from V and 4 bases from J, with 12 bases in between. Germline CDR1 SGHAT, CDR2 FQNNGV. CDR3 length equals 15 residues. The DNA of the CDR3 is TGTGCCAGCAGCTTAGATCCCCAGGGAGGCTATGGCTACACCTTC. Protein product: CASSLDPQGGYGYTF. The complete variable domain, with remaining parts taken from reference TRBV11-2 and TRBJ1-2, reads EAGVAQSPRYKIIEKRQSVAFWCNPISGHATLYWYQQILGQGPKLLIQFQNNGVVDDSQLPKDRFSAERLKGVDSTLKIQPAKLEDSAVYLCASSLDPQGGYGYTFGSGTRLTVV.

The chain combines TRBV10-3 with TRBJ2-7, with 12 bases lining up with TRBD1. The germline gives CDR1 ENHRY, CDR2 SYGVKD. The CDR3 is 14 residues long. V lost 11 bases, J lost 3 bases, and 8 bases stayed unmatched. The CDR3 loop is CAAAGTGGGYEQYF. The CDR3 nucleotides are TGTGCCGCGGCCGGGACAGGGGGCGGCTACGAGCAGTACTTC.

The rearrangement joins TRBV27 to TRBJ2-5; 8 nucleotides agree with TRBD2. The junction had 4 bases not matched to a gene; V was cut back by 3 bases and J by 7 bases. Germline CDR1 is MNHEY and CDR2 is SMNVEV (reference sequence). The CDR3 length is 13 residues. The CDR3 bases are TGTGCCAGCAGTTTTTCCGGGGGGGCGACCCAGTACTTC. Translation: CASSFSGGATQYF.

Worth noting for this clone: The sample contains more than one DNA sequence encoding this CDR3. CDR3 region: CASSYGTGTDEQYF. The DNA of the CDR3 is TGTGCCAGCAGCTACGGGACAGGGACGGATGAGCAGTACTTC. The chain carries TRBV5-6 and TRBJ2-7; 9 bases align to TRBD1. Trimming at V came to 3 bases and at J to 7 bases, leaving 8 bases not matched to a gene. The CDR3 has 14 amino acids. Germline V lookup: CDR1 SGHDT, CDR2 YYEEEE. The complete variable domain, with remaining parts taken from reference TRBV5-6 and TRBJ2-7, reads DAGVTQSPTHLIKTRGQQVTLRCSPKSGHDTVSWYQQALGQGPQFIFQYYEEEERQRGNFPDRFSGHQFPNYSSELNVNALLLGDSALYLCASSYGTGTDEQYFGPGTRLTVT.

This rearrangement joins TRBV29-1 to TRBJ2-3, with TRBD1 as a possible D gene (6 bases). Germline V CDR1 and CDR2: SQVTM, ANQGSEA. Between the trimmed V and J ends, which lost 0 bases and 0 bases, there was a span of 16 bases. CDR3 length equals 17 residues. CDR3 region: CSVEDPVDSFSTDTQYF. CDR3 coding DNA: TGCAGCGTTGAAGATCCAGTGGACAGTTTTAGCACAGATACGCAGTATTTT.

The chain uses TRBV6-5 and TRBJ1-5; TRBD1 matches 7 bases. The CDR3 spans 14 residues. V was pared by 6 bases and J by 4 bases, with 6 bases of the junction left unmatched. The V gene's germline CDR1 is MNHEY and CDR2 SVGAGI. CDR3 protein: CASSPGTANQPQHF. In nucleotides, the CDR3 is TGTGCCAGCAGCCCCGGGACAGCTAATCAGCCCCAGCATTTT.

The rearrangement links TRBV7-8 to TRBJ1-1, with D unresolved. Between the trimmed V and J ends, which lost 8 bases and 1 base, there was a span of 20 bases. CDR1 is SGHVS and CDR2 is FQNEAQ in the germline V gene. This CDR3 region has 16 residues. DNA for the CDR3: TGTGCCAGCGGTCTCCGGGATCTCAAGGCGAACACTGAAGCTTTCTTT. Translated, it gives CASGLRDLKANTEAFF. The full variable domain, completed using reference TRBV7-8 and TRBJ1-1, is GAGVSQSPRYKVAKRGQDVALRCDPISGHVSLFWYQQALGQGPEFLTYFQNEAQLDKSGLPSDRFFAERPEGSVSTLKIQRTQQEDSAVYLCASGLRDLKANTEAFFGQGTRLTVV.

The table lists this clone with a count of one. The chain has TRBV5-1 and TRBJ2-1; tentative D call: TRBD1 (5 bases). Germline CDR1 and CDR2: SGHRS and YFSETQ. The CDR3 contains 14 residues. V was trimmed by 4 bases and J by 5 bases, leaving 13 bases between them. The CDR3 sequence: CASSPLTGDNEQFF. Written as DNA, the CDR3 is TGCGCCAGCAGCCCCTTAACAGGAGACAATGAGCAGTTCTTC.

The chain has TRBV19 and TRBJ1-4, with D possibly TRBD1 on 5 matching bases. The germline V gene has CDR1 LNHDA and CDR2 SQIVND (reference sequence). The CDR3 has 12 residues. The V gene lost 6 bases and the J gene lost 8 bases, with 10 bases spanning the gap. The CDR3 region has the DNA TGTGCCAGTAGGGGGCGTGAAGAAAAACTGTTTTTT. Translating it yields CASRGREEKLFF.

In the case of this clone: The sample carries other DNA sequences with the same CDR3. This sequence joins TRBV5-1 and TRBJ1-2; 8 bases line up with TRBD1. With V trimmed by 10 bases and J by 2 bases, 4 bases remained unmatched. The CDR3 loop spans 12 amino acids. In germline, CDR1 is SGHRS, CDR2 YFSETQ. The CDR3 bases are TGCGCCTCCCGGACAGGGAACTATGGCTACACCTTC. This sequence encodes CASRTGNYGYTF.

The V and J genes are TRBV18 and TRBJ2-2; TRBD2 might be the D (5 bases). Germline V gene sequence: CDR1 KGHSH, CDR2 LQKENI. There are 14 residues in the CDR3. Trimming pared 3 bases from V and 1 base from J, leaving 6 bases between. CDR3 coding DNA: TGTGCCAGCTCACCTGCGGGGAACACCGGGGAGCTGTTTTTT. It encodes CASSPAGNTGELFF. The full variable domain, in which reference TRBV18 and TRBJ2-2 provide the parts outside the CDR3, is NAGVMQNPRHLVRRRGQEARLRCSPMKGHSHVYWYRQLPEEGLKFMVYLQKENIIDESGMPKERFSAEFPKEGPSILRIQQVVRGDSAAYFCASSPAGNTGELFFGEGSRLTVL.

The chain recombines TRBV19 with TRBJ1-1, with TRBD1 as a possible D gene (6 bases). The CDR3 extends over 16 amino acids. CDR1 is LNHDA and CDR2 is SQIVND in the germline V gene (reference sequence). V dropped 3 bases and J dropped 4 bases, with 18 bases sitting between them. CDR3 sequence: CASSMTQQGYRTEAFF. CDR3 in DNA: TGTGCCAGTAGTATGACACAACAGGGATATCGCACTGAAGCTTTCTTT.

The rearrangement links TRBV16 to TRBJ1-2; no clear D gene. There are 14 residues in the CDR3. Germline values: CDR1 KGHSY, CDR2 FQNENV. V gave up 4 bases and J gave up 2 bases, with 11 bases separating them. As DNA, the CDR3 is TGTGCCAGCAGCCGAATCCCAGAAAACTATGGCTACACCTTC. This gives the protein CASSRIPENYGYTF.

CDR3 region: CASSMTRGLETQYF. The CDR3 DNA reads TGTGCCAGCAGCATGACTAGGGGTTTAGAGACCCAGTACTTC. The chain has TRBV27 and TRBJ2-5; D is possibly TRBD2 (6 bases). Germline V gene lookup returns CDR1 MNHEY and CDR2 SMNVEV (reference sequence). The CDR3 has 14 residues. V was pared by 6 bases and J by 4 bases, with 15 bases between.

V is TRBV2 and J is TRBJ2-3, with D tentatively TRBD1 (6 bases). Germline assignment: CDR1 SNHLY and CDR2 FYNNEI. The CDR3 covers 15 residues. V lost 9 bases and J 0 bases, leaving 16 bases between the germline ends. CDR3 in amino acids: CASLARTASTDTQYF. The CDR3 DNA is TGTGCCAGTCTCGCCCGGACAGCTAGCACAGATACGCAGTATTTT.

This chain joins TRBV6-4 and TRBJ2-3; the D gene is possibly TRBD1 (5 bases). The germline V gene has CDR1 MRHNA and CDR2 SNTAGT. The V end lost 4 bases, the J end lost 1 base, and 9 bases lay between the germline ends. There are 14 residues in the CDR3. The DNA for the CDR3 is TGTGCCAGCAGTGGCCAGGGTGGCACAGATACGCAGTATTTT. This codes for CASSGQGGTDTQYF.

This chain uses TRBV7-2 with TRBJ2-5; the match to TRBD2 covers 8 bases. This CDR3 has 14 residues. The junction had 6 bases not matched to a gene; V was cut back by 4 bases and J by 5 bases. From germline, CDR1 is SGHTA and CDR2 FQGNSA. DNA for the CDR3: TGTGCCAGCAGCTCCGGGGGGGGTTTTGAGACCCAGTACTTC. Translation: CASSSGGGFETQYF.

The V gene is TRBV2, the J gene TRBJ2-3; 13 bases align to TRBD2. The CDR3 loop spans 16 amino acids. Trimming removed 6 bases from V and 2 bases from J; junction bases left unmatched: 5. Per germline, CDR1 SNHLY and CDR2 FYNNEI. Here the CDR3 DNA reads TGTGCCAGCAGGGAGGGACTAGCGGGGAACACAGATACGCAGTATTTT. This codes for CASREGLAGNTDTQYF.

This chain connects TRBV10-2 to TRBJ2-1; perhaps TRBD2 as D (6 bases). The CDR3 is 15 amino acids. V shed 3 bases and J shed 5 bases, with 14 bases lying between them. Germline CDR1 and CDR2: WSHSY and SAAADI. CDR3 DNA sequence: TGCGCCAGCAGTGATGGGACTGTCCTTGACAATGAGCAGTTCTTC. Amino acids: CASSDGTVLDNEQFF.

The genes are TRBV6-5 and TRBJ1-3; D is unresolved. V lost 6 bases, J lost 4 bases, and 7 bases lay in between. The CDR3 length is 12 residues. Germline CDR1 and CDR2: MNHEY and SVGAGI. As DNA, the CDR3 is TGTGCCAGCAGGGCTTCGGGAAACACCATATATTTT. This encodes CASRASGNTIYF.